Each of the 25 T cell receptor beta chains below was sequenced from the same sample in a study of response to subunit inactivated influenza vaccine. TCRdb reanalysed the RT-PCR reads using MiXCR and keeps one entry per CDR3 protein. Among a few hundred thousand distinct CDR3 sequences, roughly 9.7% were seen once, and the ten largest hold roughly 12%. The source was PBMCs from blood, collected around seven weeks after vaccination. These TCRs come from a man aged 50 to 59 who received an inactivated influenza vaccine.

This sequence joins TRBV7-9 and TRBJ2-3; TRBD1 is a possible D gene (6 bases). Germline lookup yields CDR1 SEHNR and CDR2 FQNEAQ (reference sequence). CDR3 length: 14 amino acids. V lost 5 bases, J lost 2 bases, and 11 bases lay in between. The CDR3: CASSIRGITDTQYF. CDR3 nucleotides: TGTGCCAGCAGCATCAGGGGAATCACAGATACGCAGTATTTT. The variable domain in full, with the rest retrieved from reference TRBV7-9 and TRBJ2-3, is DTGVSQNPRHKITKRGQNVTFRCDPISEHNRLYWYRQTLGQGPEFLTYFQNEAQLEKSRLLSDRFSAERPKGSFSTLEIQRTEQGDSAMYLCASSIRGITDTQYFGPGTRLTVL.

The V call is TRBV5-1, the J call TRBJ2-3; no clear D. Germline V gene sequence: CDR1 SGHRS, CDR2 YFSETQ. Trimming shortened V by 4 bases and J by 0 bases, and 9 bases separated the two germline ends. This CDR3 is 14 amino acids long. The CDR3 nucleotides read TGCGCCAGCAGCCCCCTCTCTAGCACAGATACGCAGTATTTT. Translated, it gives CASSPLSSTDTQYF.

This chain links TRBV4-1 with TRBJ1-3; unclear D gene. The CDR3 is 13 amino acids. V was shortened by 2 bases and J by 7 bases, with 9 bases between the two germline ends. CDR1 and CDR2 from the germline V gene are MGHRA and YSYEKL. The chain's CDR3 is CASSQLLGNTIYF. The DNA for the CDR3 is TGCGCCAGCAGCCAATTGCTGGGCAACACCATATATTTT.

This clonotype has at least ten counts. As DNA, the CDR3 is TGCGCCAGCACCCCGGACAGATTCTTCGGTACGCAGTATTTT. Translated: CASTPDRFFGTQYF. The genes are TRBV10-1 and TRBJ2-3; TRBD1 is a possible D gene (6 bases). The CDR3 runs 14 residues. The V end was cut by 7 bases, the J end by 8 bases, with 19 bases between. Per the germline V gene, CDR1 is WNHNN and CDR2 is SYGVQD (reference sequence).

This clonotype was seen at least ten times. This chain joins TRBV10-3 and TRBJ2-7; 11 bases align to TRBD2. Germline CDR1 and CDR2: ENHRY and SYGVKD. This CDR3 comprises 14 residues. V dropped 4 bases and J dropped 3; count of bases not matched to a gene: 2. The CDR3: CAISAGLAVYEQYF. In nucleotides, the CDR3 is TGTGCCATCAGTGCGGGACTAGCGGTCTACGAGCAGTACTTC.

This clonotype was counted only a few times. The chain carries TRBV12-3 or TRBV12-4 and TRBJ2-1; unclear D gene. The V end was cut by 5 bases, the J end by 3 bases, with 14 bases between. The CDR3 has 15 residues. CDR3 DNA sequence: TGTGCCAGCAGTCCCCCCGTTGCCCTCTACAATGAGCAGTTCTTC. Its protein is CASSPPVALYNEQFF.

The chain couples TRBV2 to TRBJ2-2; the match to TRBD2 covers 9 bases. J gave up 4 bases and V 6 bases, and 6 bases lay outside the gene matches. Per the germline V gene, CDR1 is SNHLY and CDR2 is FYNNEI. The CDR3 spans 15 residues. CDR3 sequence reads: CASSVAGAGTGELFF. Here the CDR3 DNA reads TGTGCCAGCAGCGTAGCGGGGGCCGGCACCGGGGAGCTGTTTTTT.

This clonotype has a count of ten or more. The V gene is TRBV5-6, the J gene TRBJ2-1, with no clear D. Germline V gene sequence: CDR1 SGHDT, CDR2 YYEEEE. There are 15 residues in the CDR3. Deletions cut 2 bases from V and 7 bases from J, with 16 bases between. The CDR3, as DNA: TGTGCCAGCAGCTTAAGGTGGCCCTTCGGTAATGAGCAGTTCTTC. Translated, it gives CASSLRWPFGNEQFF.

Many counts were recorded for this clonotype. This chain links TRBV20-1 with TRBJ1-5, with 7 bases matching TRBD1. CDR1 and CDR2 (germline): DFQATT, SNEGSKA (reference sequence). The CDR3 spans 16 residues. J lost 7 bases, V lost 1 base, and 13 bases had no gene match. In DNA, the CDR3 is TGCAGTGCTAGAGCCGCCCGAGGGGGCGCAAGGCAGCCCCAGCATTTT. Protein: CSARAARGGARQPQHF.

This clonotype was observed a handful of times. This chain connects TRBV11-2 to TRBJ1-1; D ambiguous. Germline V gene lookup returns CDR1 SGHAT and CDR2 FQNNGV. Trimming took off 0 bases at V and 1 base at J, with 9 bases between the two ends. This CDR3 has 15 amino acids. The CDR3 region is CASSLDRTSNTEAFF. The DNA for the CDR3 is TGTGCCAGCAGCTTAGATCGGACTTCGAACACTGAAGCTTTCTTT.

Notes on this clonotype: A much larger clone lies a single base off, so this may be a read error. The rearrangement links TRBV12-3 or TRBV12-4 to TRBJ2-1; TRBD2 matches 8 bases. V lost 8 bases, J lost 10 bases, and 7 bases stayed unmatched. The CDR3 spans 12 residues. CDR3 protein: CASEYLAGEQFF. The CDR3 DNA reads as TGTGCCAGCGAGTACTTAGCGGGAGAGCAGTTCTTC.

This clonotype was counted only a few times. J is TRBJ1-2 and V is TRBV5-4, with D perhaps matching TRBD1 (6 bases). The germline CDR1 and CDR2 sequences are SGHNT and YYREEE (reference sequence). V was clipped by 4 bases and J by 4 bases, with 17 bases between them. The CDR3 length is 15 residues. The CDR3 bases are TGTGCCAGCAGCCCCGATGGGGGGGCCGGCTATGGCTACACCTTC. Translation gives CASSPDGGAGYGYTF.

About this clonotype: A read error is possible here, since a much larger clone lies one base away. The chain links TRBV4-3 to TRBJ2-7, with 7 positions matching TRBD1. The CDR3 contains 15 residues. The germline gives CDR1 LGHNA, CDR2 YSLEER. V shed 7 bases, J shed 0 bases, and the junction held 9 bases outside the gene matches. CDR3 nucleotide sequence: TGCGCCAGCAACCAGGGACAGAGCCACTCCTACGAGCAGTACTTC. It codes for CASNQGQSHSYEQYF.

This clonotype was recorded once. The chain has TRBV6-6 and TRBJ2-7, with a weak D call TRBD2 (6 bases). The CDR3 has 11 residues. Germline V lookup: CDR1 MNHNY, CDR2 SVGAGI (reference sequence). CDR3 region: CSTTSRGEQYF. CDR3 sequence (DNA): TGTTCCACCACCTCGCGGGGCGAGCAGTACTTC.

This clonotype was picked up many times. The chain couples TRBV20-1 to TRBJ2-7; D is unclear. Germline V gives CDR1 DFQATT, CDR2 SNEGSKA (reference sequence). The CDR3 sequence is 11 residues long. Trimming took 6 bases from V and 4 from J, leaving 10 bases between them. This CDR3 is CSARLAYEQYF. Written as DNA, the CDR3 is TGCAGTGCCAGACTGGCTTACGAGCAGTACTTC.

This clonotype was seen only a few times. V usage is TRBV10-2 and J usage is TRBJ2-7; perhaps TRBD2 as D (6 bases). Deletions cut 0 bases from V and 2 bases from J, with 14 bases between. CDR1 is WSHSY, CDR2 SAAADI, per germline. This CDR3 has 16 amino acids. The CDR3 DNA is TGCGCCAGCAGTGAGTCTGGGGGGTTAGGAACCTACGAGCAGTACTTC. It encodes CASSESGGLGTYEQYF.

This chain connects TRBV20-1 to TRBJ2-7; 10 nucleotides line up with TRBD2. In germline, CDR1 is DFQATT, CDR2 SNEGSKA (reference sequence). This CDR3 contains 14 residues. Trimming at V came to 3 bases and at J to 2 bases, leaving 4 bases not matched to a gene. CDR3 amino acids: CSASYGLAAYEQYF. CDR3 coding DNA: TGCAGTGCTAGCTATGGACTAGCGGCCTACGAGCAGTACTTC.

The V and J genes are TRBV2 and TRBJ2-7; D is possibly TRBD2 (6 bases). Germline values: CDR1 SNHLY, CDR2 FYNNEI. Between the trimmed V and J ends, which lost 1 base and 2 bases, there was a span of 12 bases. The CDR3 has 15 amino acids. CDR3 nucleotide sequence: TGTGCCAGCAGTGAAGTCGGGCGGGGCGCCTACGAGCAGTACTTC. This translates into CASSEVGRGAYEQYF.

This clonotype was seen more than once but under ten times. This chain connects TRBV12-3 or TRBV12-4 to TRBJ2-3, with D possibly being TRBD1 (6 bases). This CDR3 spans 16 amino acids. Trimming pared 4 bases from V and 0 bases from J, leaving 14 bases between. In DNA form, the CDR3 reads TGTGCCAGCAGTTGGGACATCGTCAGTAGCACAGATACGCAGTATTTT. Amino acids: CASSWDIVSSTDTQYF.

The chain's CDR3 is CASSQGGTVSYEQYF. CDR3 in DNA: TGTGCCAGCAGCCAAGGTGGGACAGTCTCCTACGAGCAGTACTTC. This chain uses TRBV4-2 with TRBJ2-7, with 7 positions matching TRBD1. V lost 1 base and J lost 0; bases outside the gene matches: 3. This CDR3 has 15 residues. From germline, CDR1 is LGHNA and CDR2 YNFKEQ.

V is TRBV12-3 or TRBV12-4 and J is TRBJ1-4, with TRBD1 matching 7 bases. V shed 2 bases and J 8 bases; nucleotides not matched to a gene: 5. The CDR3 is made up of 14 amino acids. CDR3 in DNA: TGTGCCAGCAGTTTATGGGACAGAGGGGAAAAACTGTTTTTT. It yields the protein CASSLWDRGEKLFF.

The table lists this clonotype with many counts. The V gene is TRBV7-8, the J gene TRBJ2-7, with TRBD1 matching 10 bases. Germline CDR1 is SGHVS and CDR2 is FQNEAQ. Trimming cost V 6 bases and J 3 bases; bases outside gene matches: 11. The CDR3 is made up of 16 amino acids. CDR3 region: CASRPGGTGEIYEQYF. CDR3 DNA sequence: TGTGCCAGCAGACCAGGCGGGACAGGGGAAATCTACGAGCAGTACTTC.

In this sample, this clonotype turned up many times. The rearrangement uses TRBV20-1 and TRBJ2-5, with TRBD1 matching 8 bases. The CDR3 sequence is 12 residues long. Trimming cost V 5 bases and J 6 bases; bases outside gene matches: 5. Germline values: CDR1 DFQATT, CDR2 SNEGSKA (reference sequence). The CDR3 protein is CSAHRGSKTQYF. The CDR3 coding sequence is TGCAGTGCTCACAGGGGGAGTAAGACCCAGTACTTC.

The V gene is TRBV5-1, the J gene TRBJ2-3; weak D call: TRBD1 (5 bases). The V end lost 1 base, the J end lost 0 bases, and 9 bases lay between the germline ends. The germline V gene has CDR1 SGHRS and CDR2 YFSETQ. There are 15 residues in the CDR3. CDR3 sequence reads: CASSLWPGSTDTQYF. CDR3 bases: TGCGCCAGCAGCTTGTGGCCAGGGAGCACAGATACGCAGTATTTT.

This clonotype was seen repeatedly, ten times or more. The genes are TRBV5-1 and TRBJ2-7; TRBD1 matches at 12 bases. With V trimmed by 4 bases and J by 7 bases, 9 bases remained unmatched. Germline CDR1 is SGHRS and CDR2 is YFSETQ. The CDR3 is made up of 15 amino acids. CDR3 residues: CASSALGQGAKEQYF. CDR3 bases: TGCGCCAGCAGCGCATTGGGACAGGGGGCGAAAGAGCAGTACTTC.